One sample yielded the 28 T cell receptor beta chains listed below, sequenced in a study of blood T cell repertoires in COVID-19. Assay used: immunoSEQ multiplex PCR; TCRdb lists only in-frame clones, some missing. The sample lists 25,000 to 35,000 clones, roughly nine tenths occurring once. The source material was peripheral blood. The receptors were sampled from a man in his fifties or sixties with active COVID-19.

The genes are TRBV7-9 and TRBJ1-2, with unresolved D. V lost 8 bases to trimming and J lost 4 bases, with 11 bases between them. Germline loops: CDR1 SEHNR, CDR2 FQNEAQ (reference sequence). This CDR3 contains 12 residues. The CDR3 nucleotides are TGTGCCAGCGGAACGGGTACCTATGGCTACACCTTC. Residues: CASGTGTYGYTF.

The chain combines TRBV7-2 with TRBJ2-5, with TRBD1 matching over 12 bases. This CDR3 has 14 residues. J was trimmed by 9 bases and V by 3 bases; bases with no gene match: 5. Germline assignment: CDR1 SGHTA and CDR2 FQGNSA. Here the CDR3 DNA reads TGTGCCAGCAGCTTCGGGACAGGGGGCGCGGCCCAGTACTTC. Amino acid sequence: CASSFGTGGAAQYF.

The chain is built from TRBV12-3 or TRBV12-4 and TRBJ1-5; tentatively, D is TRBD1 (6 bases). The V and J ends lost 1 base and 8 bases respectively, with 9 bases between them. This CDR3 has 13 residues. This CDR3 reads CASSLERDKPQHF. Here the CDR3 DNA reads TGTGCCAGCAGTTTAGAAAGGGACAAGCCCCAGCATTTT.

The genes are TRBV4-1 and TRBJ2-1, with a weak D call TRBD1 (5 bases). V was shortened by 1 base and J by 5 bases, with 12 bases between the two germline ends. This CDR3 is built from 15 residues. The germline V gene has CDR1 MGHRA and CDR2 YSYEKL. This chain's CDR3 is CASSQGWAGNNEQFF. CDR3 in DNA: TGCGCCAGCAGCCAAGGATGGGCAGGGAACAATGAGCAGTTCTTC.

This clone was seen once. V and J are TRBV5-1 and TRBJ2-7, with 10 nucleotides matching TRBD1. Germline loops: CDR1 SGHRS, CDR2 YFSETQ. The CDR3 has 15 amino acids. V shed 3 bases and J 5 bases; nucleotides not matched to a gene: 8. CDR3 coding DNA: TGCGCCAGCAGCTCCGGGACAGGGGTCGTCGACGAGCAGTACTTC. It encodes CASSSGTGVVDEQYF.

This chain links TRBV3-1 (or the pseudogene TRBV3-2) with TRBJ1-1; no reliable D call. The germline V gene encodes CDR1 LGHDT and CDR2 YNNKEL (reference sequence). Deletions cut 8 bases from V and 5 bases from J, with 15 bases between. There are 13 residues in the CDR3. CDR3: CASCGRSGTEAFF. Written as DNA, the CDR3 is TGTGCCAGCTGCGGGAGGAGTGGGACTGAAGCTTTCTTT.

This rearrangement joins TRBV3-1 (or the pseudogene TRBV3-2) to TRBJ1-3; no clear D gene. This CDR3 contains 14 residues. V was pared by 3 bases and J by 0 bases, with 6 bases between. Germline V gives CDR1 LGHDT, CDR2 YNNKEL (reference sequence). CDR3 in amino acids: CASSHLDSGNTIYF. CDR3 bases: TGTGCCAGCAGCCACCTAGACTCTGGAAACACCATATATTTT.

This chain uses TRBV5-6 with TRBJ2-5, with 7 bases lining up with TRBD1. Trimming removed 6 bases from V and 3 bases from J; junction bases left unmatched: 14. The germline CDR1 and CDR2 sequences are SGHDT and YYEEEE. There are 16 residues in the CDR3. DNA of the CDR3: TGTGCCAGCACCGAGACAGGGCGGGCCCAAGAAGAGACCCAGTACTTC. Residues: CASTETGRAQEETQYF.

V is TRBV5-5 and J is TRBJ2-1; 9 positions agree with TRBD2. The CDR3 runs to 16 residues. In germline, CDR1 is SGHKS, CDR2 YYEKEE (reference sequence). The junction had 3 bases not matched to a gene; V was cut back by 0 bases and J by 2 bases. CDR3 amino acids: CASSLERLAAYNEQFF. CDR3 coding DNA: TGTGCCAGCAGCTTGGAGCGACTAGCGGCCTACAATGAGCAGTTCTTC.

In its sample, this clone was seen once. The V and J genes are TRBV15 and TRBJ2-2; 10 bases align to TRBD1. The germline V gene encodes CDR1 LNHNV and CDR2 YYDKDF (reference sequence). The CDR3 is 19 residues long. The V gene end was trimmed by 0 bases and the J gene end by 2 bases; junction bases not matched to a gene: 9. The chain's CDR3 is CATSRDNLGTGANTGELFF. DNA for the CDR3: TGTGCCACCAGCAGAGATAATTTAGGGACAGGGGCCAACACCGGGGAGCTGTTTTTT.

The genes are TRBV6-5 and TRBJ1-2; 9 bases are shared with TRBD1. CDR3 length equals 13 residues. The germline V gene has CDR1 MNHEY and CDR2 SVGAGI. With 5 bases clipped from V and 8 bases from J, the junction kept 6 bases outside the gene matches. CDR3 sequence (DNA): TGTGCCAGCAGTCCCGGACAGGGGAACGGCTACACCTTC. Amino acids: CASSPGQGNGYTF.

The chain uses TRBV7-8 and TRBJ2-7; 11 positions match TRBD2. The junction had 6 bases not matched to a gene; V was cut back by 2 bases and J by 0 bases. The CDR3 is made up of 17 amino acids. The germline V gene encodes CDR1 SGHVS and CDR2 FQNEAQ. The CDR3 sequence is CASSLITSGGISYEQYF. For the CDR3, the DNA is TGTGCCAGCAGCTTAATTACTAGCGGGGGAATCTCCTACGAGCAGTACTTC.

This clone was seen a single time. CDR3 coding DNA: TGTGCCAGCAGTTCGACACCGGAGGGGACCCAGTACTTC. It translates to CASSSTPEGTQYF. The rearrangement joins TRBV12-3 or TRBV12-4 to TRBJ2-5; weak D call: TRBD2 (6 bases). The CDR3 consists of 13 residues. Trimming pared 4 bases from V and 7 bases from J, leaving 13 bases between.

The chain recombines TRBV6-5 with TRBJ2-5, with 15 bases fitting TRBD2. The CDR3 length is 15 residues. Germline lookup yields CDR1 MNHEY and CDR2 SVGAGI. V gave up 6 bases and J gave up 4 bases; unmatched junction bases: 3. In nucleotides, the CDR3 is TGTGCCAGCAGCGGACTAGCGGGAGGGGGAGAGACCCAGTACTTC. This translates into CASSGLAGGGETQYF.

This rearrangement joins TRBV12-2 to TRBJ2-3; the table calls TRBD2, which could not be checked here. TRBV12-2 is designated a pseudogene. This CDR3 is 18 amino acids long. CDR3 DNA: TGTGCAAGTCGCTTAGTACCCTCGGACTTTTTGAGCCCAGATACGCAGTATTTT. Translating it yields CASRLVPSDFLSPDTQYF.

The rearrangement joins TRBV6-6 to TRBJ2-7; maybe TRBD1 (6 bases). Germline CDR1 reads MNHNY; CDR2 reads SVGAGI (reference sequence). V dropped 0 bases and J dropped 2 bases, with 8 bases sitting between them. The CDR3 loop spans 14 amino acids. In DNA, the CDR3 is TGTGCCAGCAGTTACTCGACAGGAACCTACGAGCAGTACTTC. This codes for CASSYSTGTYEQYF.

The chain is built from TRBV7-3 and TRBJ2-5, with 12 bases that match TRBD2. V shed 5 bases, J shed 6 bases, and the junction held 7 bases outside the gene matches. The germline CDR1 and CDR2 sequences are SGHTA and FQGTGA. The CDR3 runs to 15 residues. The CDR3: CASSPSGGALKTQYF. The CDR3 DNA sequence: TGTGCCAGCAGCCCTAGCGGGGGGGCTTTGAAGACCCAGTACTTC.

V gene TRBV25-1 combines with J gene TRBJ2-1; 8 nucleotides agree with TRBD1. Trimming cost V 3 bases and J 7 bases; bases outside gene matches: 5. CDR1 and CDR2 (germline): MGHDK, SYGVNS. CDR3 length equals 14 residues. The CDR3 reads CASSDQGARNEQFF. CDR3 DNA sequence: TGTGCCAGCAGTGACCAGGGGGCACGGAATGAGCAGTTCTTC.

This chain joins TRBV18 and TRBJ2-1; 7 nucleotides match TRBD1. CDR1 KGHSH and CDR2 LQKENI come from the germline V gene. This CDR3 comprises 13 residues. J was trimmed by 9 bases and V by 5 bases; bases with no gene match: 7. The DNA of the CDR3 is TGTGCCAGCTCAGTGGGACAGCCTAGTGAGCAGTTCTTC. It translates to CASSVGQPSEQFF.

J is TRBJ1-1 and V is TRBV19; D gene uncertain. Germline V gene sequence: CDR1 LNHDA, CDR2 SQIVND (reference sequence). V lost 1 base and J lost 6, with 12 bases in between. The CDR3 extends over 14 amino acids. This CDR3 is CASSIVGQRSEAFF. Written as DNA, the CDR3 is TGTGCCAGTAGTATAGTGGGCCAACGATCTGAAGCTTTCTTT. The full variable domain, in which reference TRBV19 and TRBJ1-1 provide the parts outside the CDR3, is DGGITQSPKYLFRKEGQNVTLSCEQNLNHDAMYWYRQDPGQGLRLIYYSQIVNDFQKGDIAEGYSVSREKKESFPLTVTSAQKNPTAFYLCASSIVGQRSEAFFGQGTRLTVV.

Only one count was recorded for this clone. The V call is TRBV11-2, the J call TRBJ2-2, with 7 nucleotides matching TRBD2. The trim removed 2 bases at V and 3 bases at J, leaving 3 bases unmatched. This CDR3 has 15 residues. CDR1 and CDR2 (germline): SGHAT, FQNNGV. This CDR3 is CASSLLGRDTGELFF. The CDR3 nucleotides are TGTGCCAGCAGCTTACTAGGGAGGGACACCGGGGAGCTGTTTTTT.

In this sample, this clone turned up once. The chain has TRBV28 and TRBJ2-7, with 7 bases aligning to TRBD1. CDR1 and CDR2 (germline): MDHEN, SYDVKM. The CDR3 has 13 residues. Trimming removed 6 bases from V and 3 bases from J; junction bases left unmatched: 5. The CDR3 DNA reads as TGTGCCAGCAGCGGGACAGCATTCTACGAGCAGTACTTC. It codes for CASSGTAFYEQYF.

The genes are TRBV18 and TRBJ2-6, with D perhaps TRBD2 (5 bases). This CDR3 has 16 residues. With 2 bases removed from V and 4 bases from J, the gap between germline ends came to 12 bases. From germline, CDR1 is KGHSH and CDR2 LQKENI. In nucleotides, the CDR3 is TGTGCCAGCTCACCAACGGGAACGACCGGGGCCAACGTCCTGACTTTC. Its translation: CASSPTGTTGANVLTF.

The chain has TRBV3-1 (or the pseudogene TRBV3-2) and TRBJ2-5; 7 nucleotides agree with TRBD2. J was trimmed by 3 bases and V by 0 bases; bases with no gene match: 10. The CDR3 has 17 residues. Germline CDR1 reads LGHDT; CDR2 reads YNNKEL (reference sequence). DNA for the CDR3: TGTGCCAGCAGCCAAGAAGGGCGGGGGACTCCAAAAGAGACCCAGTACTTC. Its protein product is CASSQEGRGTPKETQYF.

This CDR3 reads CASSSLPGLAGGDASTDTQYF. The CDR3 DNA sequence: TGTGCCAGCAGTTCTCTCCCGGGACTAGCGGGAGGCGACGCTAGCACAGATACGCAGTATTTT. The chain combines TRBV28 with TRBJ2-3; 15 bases line up with TRBD2. Germline V gene sequence: CDR1 MDHEN, CDR2 SYDVKM. J lost 0 bases, V lost 4 bases, and 14 bases had no gene match. The CDR3 runs to 21 residues. The full variable domain, completed using reference TRBV28 and TRBJ2-3, is DVKVTQSSRYLVKRTGEKVFLECVQDMDHENMFWYRQDPGLGLRLIYFSYDVKMKEKGDIPEGYSVSREKKERFSLILESASTNQTSMYLCASSSLPGLAGGDASTDTQYFGPGTRLTVL.

The CDR3, as DNA: TGCAGCGTTGAAGGACGGGGGAAAAGCACAGATACGCAGTATTTT. It codes for CSVEGRGKSTDTQYF. This sequence joins TRBV29-1 and TRBJ2-3, with D possibly being TRBD2 (6 bases). The CDR3 covers 15 residues. The V and J ends lost 1 base and 0 bases respectively, with 11 bases between them. The V gene's germline CDR1 is SQVTM and CDR2 ANQGSEA.

The V gene is TRBV10-3, the J gene TRBJ1-1; D is possibly TRBD1 (6 bases). The CDR3 covers 13 residues. Germline CDR1 ENHRY, CDR2 SYGVKD. Trimming removed 10 bases from V and 1 base from J, with 13 bases in between. In nucleotides, the CDR3 is TGTGCCACCGCAGGGGTAGAGAACACTGAAGCTTTCTTT. This codes for CATAGVENTEAFF.

The V and J genes are TRBV5-1 and TRBJ2-1; 8 bases map to TRBD1. After removal of 4 bases from V and 8 bases from J, the junction contained 14 bases not matched to a gene. Germline-derived CDR1 and CDR2 are SGHRS and YFSETQ. This CDR3 region has 16 residues. CDR3 sequence: CASSPTGQGHSDEQFF. The CDR3 nucleotides are TGCGCCAGCAGCCCAACAGGACAGGGTCATTCAGATGAGCAGTTCTTC.